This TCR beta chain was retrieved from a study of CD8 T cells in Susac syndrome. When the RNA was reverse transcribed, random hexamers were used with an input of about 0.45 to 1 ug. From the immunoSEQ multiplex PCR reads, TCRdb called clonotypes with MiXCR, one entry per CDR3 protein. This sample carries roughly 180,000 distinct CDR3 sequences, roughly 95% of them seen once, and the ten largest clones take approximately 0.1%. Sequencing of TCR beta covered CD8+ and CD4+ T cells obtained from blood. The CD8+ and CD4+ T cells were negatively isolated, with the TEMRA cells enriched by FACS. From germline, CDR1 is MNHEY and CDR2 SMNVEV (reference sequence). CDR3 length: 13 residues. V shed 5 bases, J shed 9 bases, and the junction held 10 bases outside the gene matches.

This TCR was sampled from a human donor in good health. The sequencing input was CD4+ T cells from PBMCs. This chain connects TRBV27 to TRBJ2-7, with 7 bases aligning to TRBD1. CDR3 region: CASSTRTGGWQYF. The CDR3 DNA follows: TGTGCCAGCAGTACTCGGACAGGTGGATGGCAGTACTTC.